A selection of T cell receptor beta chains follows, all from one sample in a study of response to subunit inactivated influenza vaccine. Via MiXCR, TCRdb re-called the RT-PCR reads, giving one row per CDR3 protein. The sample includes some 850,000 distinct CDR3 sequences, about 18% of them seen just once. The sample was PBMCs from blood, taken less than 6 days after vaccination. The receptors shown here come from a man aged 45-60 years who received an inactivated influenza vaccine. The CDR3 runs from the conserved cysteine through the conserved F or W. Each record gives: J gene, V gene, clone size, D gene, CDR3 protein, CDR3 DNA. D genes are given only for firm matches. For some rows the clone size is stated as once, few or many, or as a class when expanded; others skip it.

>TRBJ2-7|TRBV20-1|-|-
CSARQGSIYEQYF
TGCAGTGCTAGACAGGGGTCCATCTACGAGCAGTACTTC
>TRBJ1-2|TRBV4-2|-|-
CASSQGTRGNYGYTF
TGTGCCAGCAGCCAAGGGACACGCGGTAACTATGGCTACACCTTC
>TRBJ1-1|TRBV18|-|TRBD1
CASSPEGAVAFF
TGTGCCAGCTCACCGGAGGGGGCAGTAGCTTTCTTT
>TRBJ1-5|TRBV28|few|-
CASSPRGYSNQPQHF
TGTGCCAGCAGCCCTAGGGGGTATAGCAATCAGCCCCAGCATTTT
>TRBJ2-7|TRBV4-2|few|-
CASSQDGTKPYEQYF
TGTGCCAGCAGCCAAGATGGGACGAAACCCTACGAGCAGTACTTC
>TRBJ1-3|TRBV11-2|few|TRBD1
CASSLETGGISGNTIYF
TGTGCCAGCAGCTTAGAGACAGGGGGCATTTCTGGAAACACCATATATTTT
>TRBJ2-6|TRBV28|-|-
CASRQSSGANVLTF
TGTGCCAGCAGGCAGAGCTCTGGGGCCAACGTCCTGACTTTC
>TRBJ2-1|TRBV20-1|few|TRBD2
CSARVLAGLSSYNEQFF
TGCAGTGCTAGAGTACTAGCGGGGCTGAGCTCCTACAATGAGCAGTTCTTC
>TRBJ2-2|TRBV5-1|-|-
CASSLDGRSPDTGELFF
TGCGCCAGCAGCTTGGATGGCAGAAGCCCCGACACCGGGGAGCTGTTTTTT
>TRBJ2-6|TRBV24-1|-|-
CATSDSYAGFGANVLTF
TGTGCCACCAGTGATAGTTACGCAGGGTTTGGGGCCAACGTCCTGACTTTC
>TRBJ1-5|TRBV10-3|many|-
CAISDRDLQPQHF
TGTGCCATCAGTGACAGGGATTTGCAGCCCCAGCATTTT
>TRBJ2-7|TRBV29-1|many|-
CSVESPISYEQYF
TGCAGCGTTGAGTCTCCCATCTCCTACGAGCAGTACTTC
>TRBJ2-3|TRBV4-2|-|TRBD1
CASSAGQGRTDTQYF
TGTGCCAGCAGCGCCGGACAGGGTCGGACAGATACGCAGTATTTT
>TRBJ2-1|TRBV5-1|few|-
CASSSISRRAANNEQFF
TGCGCCAGCAGTTCCATTTCTCGACGGGCGGCTAACAATGAGCAGTTCTTC
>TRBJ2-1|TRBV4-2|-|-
CASRPRGLMHEQFF
TGTGCCAGCAGGCCCCGAGGTCTCATGCATGAGCAGTTCTTC
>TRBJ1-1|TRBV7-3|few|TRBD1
CASSPGGPTEAFF
TGTGCCAGCAGCCCAGGGGGCCCAACTGAAGCTTTCTTT
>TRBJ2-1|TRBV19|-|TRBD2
CASSPGTSNNNEQFF
TGTGCCAGTAGCCCGGGGACTAGCAACAACAATGAGCAGTTCTTC
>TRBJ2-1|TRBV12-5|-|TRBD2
CASGLVLAGGSYNEQFF
TGTGCTAGTGGTTTGGTACTAGCGGGTGGCAGCTACAATGAGCAGTTCTTC
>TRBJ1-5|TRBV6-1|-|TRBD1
CASRGQINQPQHF
TGTGCCTCAAGGGGACAGATCAATCAGCCCCAGCATTTT
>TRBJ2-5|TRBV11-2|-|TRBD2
CASSPGGSGYQETQYF
TGTGCCAGCAGCCCCGGGGGGAGCGGGTACCAAGAGACCCAGTACTTC
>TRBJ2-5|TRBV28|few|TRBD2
CASSAQRGGGETQYF
TGTGCCAGCAGCGCCCAGCGGGGGGGAGGGGAGACCCAGTACTTC
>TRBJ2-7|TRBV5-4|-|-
CASSPGTSSSYEQYF
TGTGCCAGCAGCCCCGGAACGTCGAGCTCCTACGAGCAGTACTTC
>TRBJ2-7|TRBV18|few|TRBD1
CASSTTGASSYEQYF
TGTGCCAGCTCAACCACAGGGGCCAGCTCCTACGAGCAGTACTTC
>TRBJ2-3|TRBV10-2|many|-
CAGGGSQADTQYF
TGCGCCGGGGGGGGCAGTCAGGCGGATACGCAGTATTTT
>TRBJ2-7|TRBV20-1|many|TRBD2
CSSPGLALDEQYF
TGCAGTTCGCCGGGACTAGCTCTCGACGAGCAGTACTTC
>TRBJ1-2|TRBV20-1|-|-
CSARAGPNYGYTF
TGCAGTGCTAGAGCAGGGCCTAACTATGGCTACACCTTC
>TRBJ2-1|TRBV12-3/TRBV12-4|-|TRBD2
CASSLKTSELRRNEQFF
TGTGCCAGCAGTTTAAAGACTAGCGAATTGAGAAGGAATGAGCAGTTCTTC
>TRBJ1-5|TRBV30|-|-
CAWSGGGNQPQHF
TGTGCCTGGAGTGGAGGGGGCAATCAGCCCCAGCATTTT
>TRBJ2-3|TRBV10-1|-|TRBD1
CASSESWTGKERVGTDTQYF
TGCGCCAGCAGTGAGTCGTGGACAGGGAAGGAACGGGTCGGCACAGATACGCAGTATTTT
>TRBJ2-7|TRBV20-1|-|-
CSARDPSGISYEQYF
TGCAGTGCTAGAGATCCGAGCGGTATCTCCTACGAGCAGTACTTC
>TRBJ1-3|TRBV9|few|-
CASSVDGSYSGNTIYF
TGTGCCAGCAGCGTAGATGGAAGTTACTCTGGAAACACCATATATTTT
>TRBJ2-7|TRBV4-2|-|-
CASSDAPSYEQYF
TGTGCCAGCAGCGACGCCCCATCCTACGAGCAGTACTTC
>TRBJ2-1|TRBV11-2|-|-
CASRGFEGNEQFF
TGTGCCAGCAGGGGTTTTGAGGGTAATGAGCAGTTCTTC
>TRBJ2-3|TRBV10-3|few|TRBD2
CAISETSGRVGSTDTQYF
TGTGCCATCAGTGAGACTAGCGGGAGAGTCGGCAGCACAGATACGCAGTATTTT
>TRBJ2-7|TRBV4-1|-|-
CASSQTATTYEQYF
TGCGCCAGCAGCCAAACCGCAACTACCTACGAGCAGTACTTC
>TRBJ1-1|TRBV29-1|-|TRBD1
CSVTYRGGSKAFF
TGCAGCGTAACATACAGGGGGGGGTCGAAGGCTTTCTTT
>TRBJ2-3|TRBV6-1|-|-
CASSELLLRHSTDTQYF
TGTGCCAGCAGTGAGCTCCTCCTCCGACACTCGACAGATACGCAGTATTTT
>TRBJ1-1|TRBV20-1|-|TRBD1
CSARDLRGQLMNTEAFF
TGCAGTGCTAGAGATCTGAGGGGGCAGCTGATGAACACTGAAGCTTTCTTT
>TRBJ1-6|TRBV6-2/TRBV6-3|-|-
CASRSPQISPLHF
TGTGCCAGCAGATCCCCCCAGATCTCACCCCTCCACTTT
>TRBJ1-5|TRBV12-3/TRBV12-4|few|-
CASSHTALPQHF
TGTGCCAGCAGCCACACGGCTTTGCCCCAGCATTTT
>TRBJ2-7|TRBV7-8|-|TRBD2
CASSHRRLASYEQYF
TGTGCCAGCAGCCACAGGAGACTAGCGAGTTACGAGCAGTACTTC
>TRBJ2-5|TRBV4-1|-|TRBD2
CASSQDPSGGRETQYF
TGCGCCAGCAGCCAAGACCCTAGCGGGGGGCGAGAGACCCAGTACTTC
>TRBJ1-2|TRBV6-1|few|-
CASSEIERGRGGYTF
TGTGCCAGCAGTGAAATCGAGCGGGGAAGGGGTGGCTACACCTTC
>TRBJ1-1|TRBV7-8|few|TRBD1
CASSLGPIGTGGTEAFF
TGTGCCAGCAGCTTAGGGCCCATCGGGACAGGGGGCACTGAAGCTTTCTTT
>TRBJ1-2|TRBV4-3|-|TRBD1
CASSQGPGQGSTYGYTF
TGCGCCAGCAGCCAAGGCCCGGGACAGGGATCAACCTATGGCTACACCTTC
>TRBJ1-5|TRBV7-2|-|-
CASSLSRVSSNQPQHF
TGTGCCAGCAGCCTTAGCCGAGTCTCAAGCAATCAGCCCCAGCATTTT
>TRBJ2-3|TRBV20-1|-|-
CSAQGGADTQYF
TGCAGTGCTCAGGGGGGCGCAGATACGCAGTATTTT
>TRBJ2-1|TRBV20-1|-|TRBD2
CSAGGSGRAGEQFF
TGCAGTGCAGGGGGTAGCGGGAGGGCCGGTGAGCAGTTCTTC
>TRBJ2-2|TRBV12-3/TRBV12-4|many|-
CASSPVRVAGELFF
TGTGCCAGCAGCCCAGTCCGGGTGGCCGGGGAGCTGTTTTTT
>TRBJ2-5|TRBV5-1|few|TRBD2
CASSSGTPEETQYF
TGCGCCAGCAGCAGCGGGACGCCAGAAGAGACCCAGTACTTC
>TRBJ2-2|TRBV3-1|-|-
CASCQDLRTSGELFF
TGTGCCTCCTGCCAAGATCTACGGACAAGCGGGGAGCTGTTTTTT
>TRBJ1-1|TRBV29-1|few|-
CSATGVTEAFF
TGCAGCGCTACAGGAGTTACTGAAGCTTTCTTT